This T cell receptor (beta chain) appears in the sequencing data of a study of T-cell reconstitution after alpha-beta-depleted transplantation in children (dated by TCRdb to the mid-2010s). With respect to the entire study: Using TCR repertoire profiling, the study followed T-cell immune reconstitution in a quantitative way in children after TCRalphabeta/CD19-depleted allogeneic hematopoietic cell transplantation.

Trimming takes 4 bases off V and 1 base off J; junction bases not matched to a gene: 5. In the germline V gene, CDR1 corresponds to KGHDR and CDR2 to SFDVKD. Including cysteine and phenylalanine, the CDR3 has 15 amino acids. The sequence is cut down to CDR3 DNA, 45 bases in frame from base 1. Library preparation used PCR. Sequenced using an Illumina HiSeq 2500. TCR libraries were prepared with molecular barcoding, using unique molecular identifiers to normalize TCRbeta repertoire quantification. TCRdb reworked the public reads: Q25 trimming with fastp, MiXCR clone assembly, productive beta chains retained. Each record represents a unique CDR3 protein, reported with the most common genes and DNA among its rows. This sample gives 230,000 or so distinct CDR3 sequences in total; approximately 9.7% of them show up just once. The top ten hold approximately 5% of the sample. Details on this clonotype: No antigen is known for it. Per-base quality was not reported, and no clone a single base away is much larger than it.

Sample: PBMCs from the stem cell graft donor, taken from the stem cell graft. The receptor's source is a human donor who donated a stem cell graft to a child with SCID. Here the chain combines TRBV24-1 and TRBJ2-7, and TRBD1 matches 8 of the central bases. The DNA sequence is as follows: TGTGCCACCAGTGACGGGCAGGGGGCTTCCTACGAGCAGTACTTC. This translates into CATSDGQGASYEQYF.